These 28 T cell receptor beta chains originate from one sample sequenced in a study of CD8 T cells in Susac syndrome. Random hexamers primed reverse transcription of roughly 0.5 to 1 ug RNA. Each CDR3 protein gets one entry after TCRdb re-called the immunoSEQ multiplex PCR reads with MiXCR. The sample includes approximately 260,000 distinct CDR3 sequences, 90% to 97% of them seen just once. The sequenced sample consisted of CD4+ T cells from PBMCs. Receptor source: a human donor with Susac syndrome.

The CDR3 region is CASSLMAEETQYF. The DNA for the CDR3 is TGTGCCAGCAGTTTAATGGCGGAAGAGACCCAGTACTTC. The rearrangement uses TRBV28 and TRBJ2-5; no definite D call. The CDR3 has 13 residues. V lost 2 bases, J lost 3 bases, and 7 bases lay in between. CDR1 and CDR2 from the germline V gene are MDHEN and SYDVKM.

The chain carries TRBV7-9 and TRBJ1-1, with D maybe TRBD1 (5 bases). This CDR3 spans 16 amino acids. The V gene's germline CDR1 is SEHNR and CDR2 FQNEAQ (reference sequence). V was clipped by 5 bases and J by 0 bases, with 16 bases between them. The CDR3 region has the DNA TGTGCCAGCAGCCGACCGAGGACACCGATGAACACTGAAGCTTTCTTT. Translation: CASSRPRTPMNTEAFF.

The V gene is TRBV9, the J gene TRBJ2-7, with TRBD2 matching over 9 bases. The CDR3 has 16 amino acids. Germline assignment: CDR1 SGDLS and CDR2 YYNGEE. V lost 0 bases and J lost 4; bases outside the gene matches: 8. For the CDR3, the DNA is TGTGCCAGCAGCGTAGCGCCGGGACTAGCAACTTACGAGCAGTACTTC. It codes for CASSVAPGLATYEQYF. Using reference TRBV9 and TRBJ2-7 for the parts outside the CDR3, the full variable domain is DSGVTQTPKHLITATGQRVTLRCSPRSGDLSVYWYQQSLDQGLQFLIQYYNGEERAKGNILERFSAQQFPDLHSELNLSSLELGDSALYFCASSVAPGLATYEQYFGPGTRLTVT.

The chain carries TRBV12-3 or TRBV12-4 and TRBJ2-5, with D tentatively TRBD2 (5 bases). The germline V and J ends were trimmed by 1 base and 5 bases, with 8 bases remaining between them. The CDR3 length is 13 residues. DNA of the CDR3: TGTGCCAGCAGTTTAGAGAGGGCTGAGACCCAGTACTTC. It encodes CASSLERAETQYF.

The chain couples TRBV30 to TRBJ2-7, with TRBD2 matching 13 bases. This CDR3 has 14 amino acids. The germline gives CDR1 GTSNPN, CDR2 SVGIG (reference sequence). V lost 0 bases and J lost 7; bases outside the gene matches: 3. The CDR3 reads CAWSVTSGRREQYF. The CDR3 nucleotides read TGTGCCTGGAGTGTGACTAGCGGGAGGAGGGAGCAGTACTTC.

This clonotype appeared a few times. CDR3 sequence: CASSLRGGSYNEQFF. In DNA, the CDR3 is TGTGCCAGCAGCTTGCGGGGCGGATCCTACAATGAGCAGTTCTTC. The J gene is TRBJ2-1, the V gene TRBV5-4; D possibly uses TRBD1 or TRBD2 (5 bases each). V was shortened by 1 base and J by 1 base, with 9 bases between the two germline ends. The CDR3 consists of 15 residues. The V gene's germline CDR1 is SGHNT and CDR2 YYREEE (reference sequence).

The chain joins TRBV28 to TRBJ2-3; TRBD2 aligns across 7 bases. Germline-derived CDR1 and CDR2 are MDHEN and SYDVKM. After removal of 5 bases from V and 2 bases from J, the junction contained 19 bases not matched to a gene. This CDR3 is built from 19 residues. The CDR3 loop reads CASSPGGSEKPFDTDTQYF. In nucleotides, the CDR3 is TGTGCCAGCAGTCCCGGGGGGTCAGAAAAGCCCTTTGACACAGATACGCAGTATTTT.

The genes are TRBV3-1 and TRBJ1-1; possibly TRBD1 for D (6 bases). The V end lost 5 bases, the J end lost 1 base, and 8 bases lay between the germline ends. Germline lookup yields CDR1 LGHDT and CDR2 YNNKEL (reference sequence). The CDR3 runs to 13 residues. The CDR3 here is CASSSRGNTEAFF. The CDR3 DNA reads TGTGCCAGCAGCTCCAGGGGGAACACTGAAGCTTTCTTT.

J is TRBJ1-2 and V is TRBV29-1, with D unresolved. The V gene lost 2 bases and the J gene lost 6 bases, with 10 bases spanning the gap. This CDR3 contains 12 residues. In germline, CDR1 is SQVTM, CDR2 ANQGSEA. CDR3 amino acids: CSVEIFGDGYTF. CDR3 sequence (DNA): TGCAGCGTTGAAATCTTTGGGGATGGCTACACCTTC.

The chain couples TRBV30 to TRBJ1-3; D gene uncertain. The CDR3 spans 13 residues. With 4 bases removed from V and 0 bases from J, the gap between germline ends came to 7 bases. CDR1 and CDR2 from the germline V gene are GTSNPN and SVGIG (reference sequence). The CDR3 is CAWMSSSGNTIYF. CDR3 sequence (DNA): TGTGCCTGGATGTCGAGCTCTGGAAACACCATATATTTT. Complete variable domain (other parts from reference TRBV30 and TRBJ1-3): SQTIHQWPATLVQPVGSPLSLECTVEGTSNPNLYWYRQAAGRGLQLLFYSVGIGQISSEVPQNLSASRPQDRQFILSSKKLLLSDSGFYLCAWMSSSGNTIYFGEGSWLTVV.

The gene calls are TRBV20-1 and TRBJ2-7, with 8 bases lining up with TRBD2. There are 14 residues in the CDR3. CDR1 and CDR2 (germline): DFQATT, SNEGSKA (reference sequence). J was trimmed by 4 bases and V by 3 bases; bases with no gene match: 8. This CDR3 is CSASETGGPYEQYF. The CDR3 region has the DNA TGCAGTGCTAGTGAAACGGGAGGGCCGTACGAGCAGTACTTC.

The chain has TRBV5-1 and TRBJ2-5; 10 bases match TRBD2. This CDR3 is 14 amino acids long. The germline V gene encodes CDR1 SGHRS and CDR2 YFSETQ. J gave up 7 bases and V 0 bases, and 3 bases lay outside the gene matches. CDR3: CASSLDSGRLTQYF. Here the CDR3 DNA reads TGCGCCAGCAGCTTGGATAGCGGGAGGCTGACCCAGTACTTC.

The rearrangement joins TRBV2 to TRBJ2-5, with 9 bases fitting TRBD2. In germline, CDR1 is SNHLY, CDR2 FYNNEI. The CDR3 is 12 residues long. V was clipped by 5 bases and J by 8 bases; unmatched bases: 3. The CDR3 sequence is CASSPSGATQYF. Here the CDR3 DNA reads TGTGCCAGCAGTCCTAGCGGGGCAACCCAGTACTTC.

CDR3 sequence: CASSLEAGPSYEQYF. The CDR3 region has the DNA TGTGCCAGCAGCTTAGAGGCGGGGCCCTCCTACGAGCAGTACTTC. The chain uses TRBV11-2 and TRBJ2-7; TRBD2 is a possible D gene (6 bases). This CDR3 spans 15 amino acids. Deletions cut 0 bases from V and 0 bases from J, with 9 bases between. The germline CDR1 and CDR2 sequences are SGHAT and FQNNGV.

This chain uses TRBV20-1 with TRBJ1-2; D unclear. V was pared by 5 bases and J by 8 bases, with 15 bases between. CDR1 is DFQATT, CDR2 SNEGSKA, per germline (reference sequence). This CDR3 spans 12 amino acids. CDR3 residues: CSAELGQTGYTF. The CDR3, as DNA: TGCAGTGCTGAACTCGGGCAGACCGGCTACACCTTC.

CDR3 sequence: CASSLGLVGLFHTGELFF. The CDR3 DNA follows: TGTGCCAGCAGTTTAGGACTAGTGGGGCTATTTCACACCGGGGAGCTGTTTTTT. The V and J genes are TRBV28 and TRBJ2-2, with 7 bases identical to TRBD2. The CDR3 sequence is 18 residues long. Germline loops: CDR1 MDHEN, CDR2 SYDVKM. V dropped 2 bases and J dropped 3; count of bases not matched to a gene: 12.

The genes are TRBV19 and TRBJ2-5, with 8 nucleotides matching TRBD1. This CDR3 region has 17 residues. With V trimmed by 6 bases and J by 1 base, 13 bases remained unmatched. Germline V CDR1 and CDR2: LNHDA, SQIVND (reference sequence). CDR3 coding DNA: TGTGCCAGTAGCCGGAGTGGGTCCGGGACAGGCCAAGAGACCCAGTACTTC. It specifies CASSRSGSGTGQETQYF. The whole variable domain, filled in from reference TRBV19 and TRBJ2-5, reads DGGITQSPKYLFRKEGQNVTLSCEQNLNHDAMYWYRQDPGQGLRLIYYSQIVNDFQKGDIAEGYSVSREKKESFPLTVTSAQKNPTAFYLCASSRSGSGTGQETQYFGPGTRLLVL.

The CDR3 region is CASSLVIGGSPEAFF. The CDR3, as DNA: TGTGCCAGCAGCTTGGTTATAGGGGGATCCCCTGAAGCTTTCTTT. This chain links TRBV7-9 with TRBJ1-1, with a possible D match to TRBD1 (6 bases). Germline V gene lookup returns CDR1 SEHNR and CDR2 FQNEAQ (reference sequence). V was pared by 3 bases and J by 6 bases, with 17 bases between. This CDR3 is built from 15 residues.

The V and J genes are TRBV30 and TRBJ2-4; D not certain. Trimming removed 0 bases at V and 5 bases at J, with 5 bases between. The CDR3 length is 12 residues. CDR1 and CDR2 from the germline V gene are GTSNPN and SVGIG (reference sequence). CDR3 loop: CAWSVAQNIQYF. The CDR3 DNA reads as TGTGCCTGGAGTGTTGCCCAAAACATTCAGTACTTC.

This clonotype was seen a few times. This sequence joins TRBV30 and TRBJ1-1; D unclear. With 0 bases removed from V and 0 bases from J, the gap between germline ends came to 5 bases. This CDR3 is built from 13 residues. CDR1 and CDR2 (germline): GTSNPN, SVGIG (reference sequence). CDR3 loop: CAWSVSLNTEAFF. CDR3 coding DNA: TGTGCCTGGAGTGTGAGTCTGAACACTGAAGCTTTCTTT.

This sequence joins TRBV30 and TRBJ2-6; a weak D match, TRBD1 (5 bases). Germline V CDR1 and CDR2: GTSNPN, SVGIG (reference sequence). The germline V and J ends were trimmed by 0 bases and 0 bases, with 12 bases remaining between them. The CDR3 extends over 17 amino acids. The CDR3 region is CAWSVTGLLSGANVLTF. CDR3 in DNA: TGTGCCTGGAGTGTAACAGGCCTTCTCTCTGGGGCCAACGTCCTGACTTTC.

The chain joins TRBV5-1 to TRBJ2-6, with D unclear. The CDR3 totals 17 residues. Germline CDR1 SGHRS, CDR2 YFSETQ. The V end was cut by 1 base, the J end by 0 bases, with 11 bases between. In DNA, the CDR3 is TGCGCCAGCAGCTTGCACAAATCCAACTCTGGGGCCAACGTCCTGACTTTC. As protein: CASSLHKSNSGANVLTF.

The CDR3 coding sequence is TGTGCCTGGAGAGGTATCCCGCCCGGGGAGCTGTTTTTT. Protein product: CAWRGIPPGELFF. The rearrangement joins TRBV30 to TRBJ2-2, with D unresolved. The germline V and J ends were trimmed by 3 bases and 6 bases, with 11 bases remaining between them. The length of the CDR3 is 13 residues. Germline V lookup: CDR1 GTSNPN, CDR2 SVGIG (reference sequence).

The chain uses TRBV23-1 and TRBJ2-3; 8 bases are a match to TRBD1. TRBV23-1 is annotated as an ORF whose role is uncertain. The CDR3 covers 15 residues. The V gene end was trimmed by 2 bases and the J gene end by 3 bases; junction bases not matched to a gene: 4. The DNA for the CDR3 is TGCGCCAGCAGTCAAAGGACAGGGACAACAGATACGCAGTATTTT. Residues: CASSQRTGTTDTQYF.

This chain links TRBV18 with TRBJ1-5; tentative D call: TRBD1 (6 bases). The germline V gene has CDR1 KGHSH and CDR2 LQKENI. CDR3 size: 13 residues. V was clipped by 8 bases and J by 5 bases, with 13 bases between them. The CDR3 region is CASRRTEDQPQHF. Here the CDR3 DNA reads TGTGCCAGCCGACGGACAGAAGATCAGCCCCAGCATTTT.

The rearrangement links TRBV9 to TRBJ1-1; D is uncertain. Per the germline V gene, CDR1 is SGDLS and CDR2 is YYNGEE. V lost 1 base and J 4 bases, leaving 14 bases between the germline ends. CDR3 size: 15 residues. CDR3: CASSVSLGDRTEAFF. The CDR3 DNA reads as TGTGCCAGCAGCGTATCCCTCGGAGACCGCACTGAAGCTTTCTTT.

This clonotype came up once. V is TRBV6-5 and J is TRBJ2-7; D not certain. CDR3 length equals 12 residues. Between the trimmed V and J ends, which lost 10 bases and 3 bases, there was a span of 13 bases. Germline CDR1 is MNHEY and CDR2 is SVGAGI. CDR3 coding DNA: TGTGCCACCAGGACGTCGCACTACGAGCAGTACTTC. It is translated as CATRTSHYEQYF.

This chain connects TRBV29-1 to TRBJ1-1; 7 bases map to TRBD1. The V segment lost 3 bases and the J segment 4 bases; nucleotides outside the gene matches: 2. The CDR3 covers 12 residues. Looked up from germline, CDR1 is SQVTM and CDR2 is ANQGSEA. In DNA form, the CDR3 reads TGCAGCGTTGATGCAGGGGGCACTGAAGCTTTCTTT. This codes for CSVDAGGTEAFF.